This T cell receptor beta chain was found in a study of blood T cell repertoires in COVID-19. This CDR3 spans 18 amino acids. The J segment lost 0 bases and the V segment lost 3 bases, leaving 11 bases of the junction unmatched. Per the germline V gene, CDR1 is SGHRS and CDR2 is YFSETQ. Data came from immunoSEQ multiplex PCR; TCRdb stores just in-frame clones and leaves some out. The sample yields some 260,000 clones, around four fifths seen once. The clonotype comes from a man under 40 with acute COVID-19. Sequencing was carried out using PBMCs or T cells enriched from blood (not recorded which). V usage is TRBV5-1 and J usage is TRBJ2-2; 7 bases map to TRBD2. The CDR3 loop is CASSWEGTQRPNTGELFF. The CDR3 DNA reads as TGCGCCAGCAGCTGGGAGGGGACTCAAAGACCGAACACCGGGGAGCTGTTTTTT.